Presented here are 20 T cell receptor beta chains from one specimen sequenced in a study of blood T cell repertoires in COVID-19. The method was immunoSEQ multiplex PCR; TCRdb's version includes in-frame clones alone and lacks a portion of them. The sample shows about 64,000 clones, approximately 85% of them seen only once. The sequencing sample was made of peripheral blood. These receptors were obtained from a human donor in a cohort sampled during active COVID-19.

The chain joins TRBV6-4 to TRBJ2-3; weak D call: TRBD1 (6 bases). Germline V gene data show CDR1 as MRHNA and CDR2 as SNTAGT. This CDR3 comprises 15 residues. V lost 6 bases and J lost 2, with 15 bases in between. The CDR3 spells CASSRLGAFTDTQYF. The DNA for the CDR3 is TGTGCCAGCAGCCGACTGGGGGCCTTCACAGATACGCAGTATTTT.

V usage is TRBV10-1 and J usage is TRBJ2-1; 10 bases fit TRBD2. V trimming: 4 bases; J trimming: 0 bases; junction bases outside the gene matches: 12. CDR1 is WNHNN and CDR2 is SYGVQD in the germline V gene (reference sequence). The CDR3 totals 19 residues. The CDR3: CASSGVSGGPTSSYNEQFF. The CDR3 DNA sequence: TGCGCCAGCAGTGGTGTTAGCGGGGGGCCTACGAGCTCCTACAATGAGCAGTTCTTC.

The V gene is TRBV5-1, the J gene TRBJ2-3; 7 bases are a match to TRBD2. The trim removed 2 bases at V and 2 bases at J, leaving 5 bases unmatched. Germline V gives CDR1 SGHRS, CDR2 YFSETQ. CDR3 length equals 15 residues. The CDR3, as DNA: TGCGCCAGCAGCTTTGGGGGGGGACCCACAGATACGCAGTATTTT. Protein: CASSFGGGPTDTQYF.

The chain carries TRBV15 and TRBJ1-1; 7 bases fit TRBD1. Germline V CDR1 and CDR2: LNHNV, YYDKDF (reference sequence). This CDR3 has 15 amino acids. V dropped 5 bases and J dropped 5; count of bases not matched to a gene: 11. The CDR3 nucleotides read TGTGCCACCAGCCGGGCGAACAGGGGTACTACTGAAGCTTTCTTT. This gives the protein CATSRANRGTTEAFF.

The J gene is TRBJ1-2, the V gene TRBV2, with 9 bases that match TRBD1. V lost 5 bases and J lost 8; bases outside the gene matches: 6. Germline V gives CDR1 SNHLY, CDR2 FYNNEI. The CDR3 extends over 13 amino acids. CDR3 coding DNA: TGTGCCAGCAGTAAAACAGGGGGCTTGGGCTACACCTTC. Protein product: CASSKTGGLGYTF.

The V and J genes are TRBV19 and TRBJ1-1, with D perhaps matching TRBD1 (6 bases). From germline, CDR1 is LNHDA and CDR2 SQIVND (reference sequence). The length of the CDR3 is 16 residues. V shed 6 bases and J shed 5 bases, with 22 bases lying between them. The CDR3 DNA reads TGTGCCAGTAGGCCGACGGGGGGGCGCGTAGGTACTGAAGCTTTCTTT. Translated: CASRPTGGRVGTEAFF.

DNA of the CDR3: TGTGCCAGCAGCTTAGGGGACAGGGGCCAGAGGGGGGAGACCCAGTACTTC. Amino acids: CASSLGDRGQRGETQYF. V usage is TRBV11-2 and J usage is TRBJ2-5; 10 positions match TRBD1. Trimming at V came to 1 base and at J to 5 bases, leaving 10 bases not matched to a gene. The CDR3 has 17 residues. The germline V gene has CDR1 SGHAT and CDR2 FQNNGV.

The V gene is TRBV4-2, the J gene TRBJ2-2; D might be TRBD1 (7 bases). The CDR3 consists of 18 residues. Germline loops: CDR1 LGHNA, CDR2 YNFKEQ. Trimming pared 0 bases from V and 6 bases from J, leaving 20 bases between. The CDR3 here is CASSQEPQGGASSGELFF. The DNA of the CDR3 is TGTGCCAGCAGCCAAGAGCCCCAGGGGGGCGCAAGTTCCGGGGAGCTGTTTTTT.

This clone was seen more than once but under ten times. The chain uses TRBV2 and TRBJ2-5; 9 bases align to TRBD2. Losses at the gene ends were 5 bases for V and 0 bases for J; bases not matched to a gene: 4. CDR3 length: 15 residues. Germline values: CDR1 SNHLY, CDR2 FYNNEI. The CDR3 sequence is CASSRLAEYQETQYF. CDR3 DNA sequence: TGTGCCAGCAGTCGACTAGCGGAATACCAAGAGACCCAGTACTTC.

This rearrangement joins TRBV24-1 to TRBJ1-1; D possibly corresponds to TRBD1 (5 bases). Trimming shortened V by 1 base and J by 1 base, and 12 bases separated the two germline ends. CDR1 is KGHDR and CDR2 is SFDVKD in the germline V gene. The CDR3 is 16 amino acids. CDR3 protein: CATSDFLPGRNTEAFF. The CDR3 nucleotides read TGTGCCACCAGTGATTTCTTACCAGGGCGGAACACTGAAGCTTTCTTT.

The CDR3 coding sequence is TGTGCCAGCAGCTCCGGACTAGCGGGGCCATTAGATACGCAGTATTTT. It translates to CASSSGLAGPLDTQYF. The chain links TRBV5-4 to TRBJ2-3; 12 bases are a match to TRBD2. Trimming removed 3 bases from V and 5 bases from J; junction bases left unmatched: 7. Germline CDR1 SGHNT, CDR2 YYREEE (reference sequence). The CDR3 is 16 residues long.

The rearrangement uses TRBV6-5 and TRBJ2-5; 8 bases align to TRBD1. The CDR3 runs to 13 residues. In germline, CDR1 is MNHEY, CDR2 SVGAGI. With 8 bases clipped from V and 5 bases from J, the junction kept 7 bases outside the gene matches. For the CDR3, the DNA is TGTGCCAGCGGACAGGGTTTTGGGGAGACCCAGTACTTC. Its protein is CASGQGFGETQYF.

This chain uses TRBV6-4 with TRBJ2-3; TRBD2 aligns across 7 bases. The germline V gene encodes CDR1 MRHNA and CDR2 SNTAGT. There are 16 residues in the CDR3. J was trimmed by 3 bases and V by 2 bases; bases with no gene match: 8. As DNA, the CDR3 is TGTGCCAGCAGTGACGAGGGCGGGGGAAGAACAGATACGCAGTATTTT. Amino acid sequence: CASSDEGGGRTDTQYF.

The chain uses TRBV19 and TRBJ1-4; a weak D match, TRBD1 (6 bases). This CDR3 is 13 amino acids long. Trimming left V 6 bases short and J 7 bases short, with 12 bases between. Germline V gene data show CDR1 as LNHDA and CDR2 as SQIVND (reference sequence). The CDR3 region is CASRDRVVEKLFF. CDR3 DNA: TGTGCCAGTAGGGACAGAGTAGTTGAAAAACTGTTTTTT.

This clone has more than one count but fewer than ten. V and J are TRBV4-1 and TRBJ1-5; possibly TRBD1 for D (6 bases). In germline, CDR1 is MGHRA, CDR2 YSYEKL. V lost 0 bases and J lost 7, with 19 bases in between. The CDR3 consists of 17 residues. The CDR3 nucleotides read TGCGCCAGCAGCCAAGATTGGCCTTGGGGGGGCCACCAGCCCCAGCATTTT. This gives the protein CASSQDWPWGGHQPQHF.

CDR3 residues: CASSYSRGNGEQYV. Written as DNA, the CDR3 is TGTGCCAGCAGTTACTCGAGAGGAAACGGGGAGCAGTACGTC. The chain uses TRBV6-5 and TRBJ2-7; D remains unclear. This CDR3 region has 14 residues. Between the trimmed V and J ends, which lost 0 bases and 7 bases, there was a span of 13 bases. Germline CDR1 MNHEY, CDR2 SVGAGI.

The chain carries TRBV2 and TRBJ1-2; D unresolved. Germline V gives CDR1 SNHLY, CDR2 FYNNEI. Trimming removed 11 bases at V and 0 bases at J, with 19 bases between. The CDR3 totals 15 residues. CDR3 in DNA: TGTGCCGGCCGCGTTGGGCTAAGTGCTAACTATGGCTACACCTTC. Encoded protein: CAGRVGLSANYGYTF.

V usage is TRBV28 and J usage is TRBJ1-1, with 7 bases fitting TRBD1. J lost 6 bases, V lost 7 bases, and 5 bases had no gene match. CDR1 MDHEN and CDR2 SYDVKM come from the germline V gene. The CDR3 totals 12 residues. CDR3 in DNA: TGTGCCAGCAAGCTCGGGACAGCTGAAGCTTTCTTT. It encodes CASKLGTAEAFF. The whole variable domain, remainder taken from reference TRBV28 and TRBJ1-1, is DVKVTQSSRYLVKRTGEKVFLECVQDMDHENMFWYRQDPGLGLRLIYFSYDVKMKEKGDIPEGYSVSREKKERFSLILESASTNQTSMYLCASKLGTAEAFFGQGTRLTVV.

This CDR3 is CASKKGAQYEQFF. The CDR3 bases are TGTGCCAGCAAGAAGGGGGCTCAGTATGAGCAGTTCTTC. This chain links TRBV28 with TRBJ2-1, with 7 bases matching TRBD1. V trimming: 7 bases; J trimming: 8 bases; junction bases outside the gene matches: 8. Looked up from germline, CDR1 is MDHEN and CDR2 is SYDVKM. The CDR3 is 13 amino acids.

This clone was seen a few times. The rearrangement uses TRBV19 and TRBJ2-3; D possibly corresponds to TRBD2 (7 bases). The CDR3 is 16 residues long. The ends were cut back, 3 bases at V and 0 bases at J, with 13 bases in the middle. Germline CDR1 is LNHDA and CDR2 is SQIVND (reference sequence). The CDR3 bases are TGTGCCAGTAGTATTGGGCGGGGGCGGAGCACAGATACGCAGTATTTT. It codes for CASSIGRGRSTDTQYF.